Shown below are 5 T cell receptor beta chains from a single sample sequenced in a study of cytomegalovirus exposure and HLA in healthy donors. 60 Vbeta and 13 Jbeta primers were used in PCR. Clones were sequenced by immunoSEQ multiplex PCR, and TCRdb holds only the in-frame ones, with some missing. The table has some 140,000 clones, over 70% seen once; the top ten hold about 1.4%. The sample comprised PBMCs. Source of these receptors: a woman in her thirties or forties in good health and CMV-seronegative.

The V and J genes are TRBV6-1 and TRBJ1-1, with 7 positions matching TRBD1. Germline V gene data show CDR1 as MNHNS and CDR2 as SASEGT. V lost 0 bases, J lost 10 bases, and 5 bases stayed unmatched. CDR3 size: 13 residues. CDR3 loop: CASSEATGFGAFF. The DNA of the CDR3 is TGTGCCAGCAGTGAAGCGACAGGGTTTGGAGCTTTCTTT.

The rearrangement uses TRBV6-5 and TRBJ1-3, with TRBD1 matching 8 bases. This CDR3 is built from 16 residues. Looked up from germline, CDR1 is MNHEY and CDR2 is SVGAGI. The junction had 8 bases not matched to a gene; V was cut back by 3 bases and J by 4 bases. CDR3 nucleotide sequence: TGTGCCAGCAGTTATACCTGGACAGGGAGAGGAAACACCATATATTTT. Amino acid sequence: CASSYTWTGRGNTIYF.

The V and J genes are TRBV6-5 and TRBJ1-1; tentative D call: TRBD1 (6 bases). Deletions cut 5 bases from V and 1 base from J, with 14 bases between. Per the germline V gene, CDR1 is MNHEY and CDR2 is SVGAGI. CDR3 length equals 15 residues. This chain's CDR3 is CASSAGDKRNTEAFF. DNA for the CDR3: TGTGCCAGCAGTGCAGGGGACAAAAGGAACACTGAAGCTTTCTTT.

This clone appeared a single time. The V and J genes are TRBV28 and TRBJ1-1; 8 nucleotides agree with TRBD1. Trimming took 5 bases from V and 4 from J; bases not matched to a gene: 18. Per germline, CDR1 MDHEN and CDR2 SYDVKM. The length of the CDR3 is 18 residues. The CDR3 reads CASSPASGGAGFSTEAFF. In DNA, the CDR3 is TGTGCCAGCAGTCCTGCTTCAGGGGGCGCCGGTTTCAGCACTGAAGCTTTCTTT.

The CDR3 nucleotides read TGTGCCAGCAGCTTAGAGGGCCACAGGAGCTCCTATAATTCACCCCTCCACTTT. It specifies CASSLEGHRSSYNSPLHF. The V gene is TRBV7-6, the J gene TRBJ1-6; possibly TRBD1 for D (5 bases). Trimming left V 1 base short and J 0 bases short, with 13 bases between. The CDR3 runs 18 residues. CDR1 and CDR2 from the germline V gene are SGHVS and FNYEAQ.